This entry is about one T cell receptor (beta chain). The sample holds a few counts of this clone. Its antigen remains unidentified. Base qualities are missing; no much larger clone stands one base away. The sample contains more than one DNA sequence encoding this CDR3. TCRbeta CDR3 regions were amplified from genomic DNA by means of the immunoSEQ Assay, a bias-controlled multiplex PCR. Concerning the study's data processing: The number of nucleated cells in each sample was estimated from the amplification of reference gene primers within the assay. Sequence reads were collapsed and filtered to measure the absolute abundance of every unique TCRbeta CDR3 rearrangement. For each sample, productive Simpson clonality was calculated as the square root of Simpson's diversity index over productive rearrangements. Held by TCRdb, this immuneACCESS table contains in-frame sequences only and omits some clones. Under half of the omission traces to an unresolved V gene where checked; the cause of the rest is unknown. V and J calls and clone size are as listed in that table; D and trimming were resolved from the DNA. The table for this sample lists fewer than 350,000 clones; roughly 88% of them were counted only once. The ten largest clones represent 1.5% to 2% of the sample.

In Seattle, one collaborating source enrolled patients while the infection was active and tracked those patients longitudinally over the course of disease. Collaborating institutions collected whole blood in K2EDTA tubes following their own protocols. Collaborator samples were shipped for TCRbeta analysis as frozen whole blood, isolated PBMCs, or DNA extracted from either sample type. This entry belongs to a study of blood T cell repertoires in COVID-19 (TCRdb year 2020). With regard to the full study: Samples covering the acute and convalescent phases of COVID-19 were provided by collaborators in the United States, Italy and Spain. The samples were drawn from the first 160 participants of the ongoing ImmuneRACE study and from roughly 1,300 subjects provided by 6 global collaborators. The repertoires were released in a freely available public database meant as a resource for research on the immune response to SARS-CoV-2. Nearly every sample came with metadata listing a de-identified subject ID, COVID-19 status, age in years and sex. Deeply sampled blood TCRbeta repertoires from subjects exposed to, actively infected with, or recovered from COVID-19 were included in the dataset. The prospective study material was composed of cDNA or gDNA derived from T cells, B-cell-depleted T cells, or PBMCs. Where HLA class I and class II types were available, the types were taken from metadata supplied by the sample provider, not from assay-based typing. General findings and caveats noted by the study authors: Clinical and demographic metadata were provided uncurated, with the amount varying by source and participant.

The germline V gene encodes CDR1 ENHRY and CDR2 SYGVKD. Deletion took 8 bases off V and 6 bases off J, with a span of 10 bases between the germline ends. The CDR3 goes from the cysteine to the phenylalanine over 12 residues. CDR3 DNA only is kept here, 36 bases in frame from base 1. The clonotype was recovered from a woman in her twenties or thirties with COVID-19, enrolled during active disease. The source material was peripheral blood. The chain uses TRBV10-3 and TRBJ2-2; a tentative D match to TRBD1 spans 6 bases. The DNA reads TGTGCCATCTCCCAGGGGTCCGGGGAGCTGTTTTTT. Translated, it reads CAISQGSGELFF.